Below, 8 T cell receptor beta chains from the same sample are listed, as sequenced in a study of PD-1 blockade in classical Hodgkin lymphoma. All trial patients relapsed after autologous stem cell transplantation. The repertoire was sequenced with immunoSEQ multiplex PCR; TCRdb's copy has only in-frame clones and lacks some. The sample includes fewer than 45,000 clones, over 65% seen only once; the top ten take about 10%. The material sequenced was peripheral blood mononuclear cells (PBMCs), taken at baseline. The origin of the receptors is a human donor with classical Hodgkin lymphoma.

The chain couples TRBV28 to TRBJ2-2, with TRBD2 matching over 7 bases. In germline, CDR1 is MDHEN, CDR2 SYDVKM. The CDR3 has 16 amino acids. Trimming took 4 bases from V and 7 from J; bases not matched to a gene: 12. The CDR3 loop reads CASSSMKRELIGELFF. Here the CDR3 DNA reads TGTGCCAGCAGTTCCATGAAGCGGGAATTGATCGGGGAGCTGTTTTTT.

This rearrangement joins TRBV7-9 to TRBJ2-1; TRBD2 agrees at 8 bases. With V trimmed by 5 bases and J by 10 bases, 1 base remained unmatched. Germline V gene data show CDR1 as SEHNR and CDR2 as FQNEAQ (reference sequence). The CDR3 totals 11 residues. For the CDR3, the DNA is TGTGCCAGCAGCCGGGAGGGGGAGCAGTTCTTC. Its protein is CASSREGEQFF.

This sequence joins TRBV10-2 and TRBJ1-1; tentative D call: TRBD1 (5 bases). Germline loops: CDR1 WSHSY, CDR2 SAAADI. The CDR3 runs to 14 residues. Trimming left V 5 bases short and J 5 bases short, with 15 bases between. The CDR3 DNA reads as TGCGCCAGCAGTTGGGCGGGGGATGGAACTGAAGCTTTCTTT. Protein: CASSWAGDGTEAFF.

The chain recombines TRBV18 with TRBJ1-5; possibly TRBD1 for D (6 bases). The length of the CDR3 is 13 residues. Germline V gives CDR1 KGHSH, CDR2 LQKENI. The V end lost 6 bases, the J end lost 10 bases, and 16 bases lay between the germline ends. The CDR3 bases are TGTGCCAGCTCTGATGGGTTCGGGGGCCCCCAGCATTTT. This codes for CASSDGFGGPQHF.

This clone is judged medium-sized (0.01 to 0.1%). The V call is TRBV25-1, the J call TRBJ1-3; D is ambiguous. Germline loops: CDR1 MGHDK, CDR2 SYGVNS. V lost 7 bases and J lost 4, with 8 bases in between. The CDR3 spans 12 residues. The CDR3, as DNA: TGTGCCAGCACTTCCTGGGGAAACACCATATATTTT. The encoded protein is CASTSWGNTIYF.

This chain links TRBV6-6 with TRBJ1-1, with TRBD1 matching 7 bases. The ends lost 4 bases at V and 0 bases at J; junction bases unmatched: 5. The germline gives CDR1 MNHNY, CDR2 SVGAGI (reference sequence). The CDR3 has 15 residues. The CDR3, as DNA: TGTGCCAGCAGTTCCACAGGGGTAATGAACACTGAAGCTTTCTTT. This translates into CASSSTGVMNTEAFF.

V gene TRBV11-2 combines with J gene TRBJ2-3; D gene uncertain. The V end lost 1 base, the J end lost 0 bases, and 8 bases lay between the germline ends. CDR3 length: 15 residues. CDR1 and CDR2 (germline): SGHAT, FQNNGV. The CDR3 nucleotides read TGTGCCAGCAGCTTAGCTAGGGCCAGCACAGATACGCAGTATTTT. It is translated as CASSLARASTDTQYF. The full variable domain, rest sourced from reference TRBV11-2 and TRBJ2-3, is EAGVAQSPRYKIIEKRQSVAFWCNPISGHATLYWYQQILGQGPKLLIQFQNNGVVDDSQLPKDRFSAERLKGVDSTLKIQPAKLEDSAVYLCASSLARASTDTQYFGPGTRLTVL.

In this sample, this clone is medium-sized. Other DNA sequences from this sample encode an identical CDR3 as well. The chain has TRBV9 and TRBJ2-2; 9 bases are a match to TRBD2. Germline assignment: CDR1 SGDLS and CDR2 YYNGEE. The junction had 1 base not matched to a gene; V was cut back by 0 bases and J by 4 bases. This CDR3 comprises 15 residues. The chain's CDR3 is CASSVEREATGELFF. The CDR3 DNA is TGTGCCAGCAGCGTAGAGCGGGAGGCCACCGGGGAGCTGTTTTTT.